The rows below give T cell receptor beta chains drawn from one sample of a study of T-cell memory formation after mild COVID-19. TCRdb reprocessed the 5' RACE reads with MiXCR, giving one entry per CDR3 protein. There are roughly 52,000 distinct CDR3 sequences in the sample; more than 8% occur only once, and 1.2% lies in the top ten. Material for sequencing was PBMCs or a T cell subset sorted from them (not recorded which). These receptors originate from a man younger than 35 who had mild COVID-19 (a few samples of this study predate the infection). Cell type and time point are not known. Both conserved end residues are part of each CDR3. A D gene is named only where the DNA matches it firmly. Clone size is not always given. Where it is, it says once, few, many or a class for expanded clones.

clone_size: NA
j_call: TRBJ2-5
v_call: TRBV7-3
d_call: NA
cdr3_aa: CASTLRGGPFFLQETQYF
cdr3_nt: TGTGCCAGCACCCTGCGGGGAGGCCCTTTTTTCCTTCAAGAGACCCAGTACTTC

clone_size: NA
j_call: TRBJ2-3
v_call: TRBV12-3/TRBV12-4
d_call: NA
cdr3_aa: CASSWTLTQYF
cdr3_nt: TGTGCCAGCAGTTGGACTCTTACGCAGTATTTT

clone_size: NA
j_call: TRBJ1-3
v_call: TRBV6-5
d_call: NA
cdr3_aa: CASSASRRASGNTIYF
cdr3_nt: TGTGCCAGCAGCGCCAGCAGGAGAGCCTCTGGAAACACCATATATTTT

clone_size: few
j_call: TRBJ1-1
v_call: TRBV5-1
d_call: NA
cdr3_aa: CASSLYSANTEAFF
cdr3_nt: TGCGCCAGCAGCTTGTACTCAGCCAACACTGAAGCTTTCTTT

clone_size: NA
j_call: TRBJ2-1
v_call: TRBV5-4
d_call: TRBD1
cdr3_aa: CASSWYGQGIPFF
cdr3_nt: TGTGCCAGCAGCTGGTACGGACAGGGTATCCCGTTCTTC

clone_size: many
j_call: TRBJ2-2
v_call: TRBV5-1
d_call: NA
cdr3_aa: CASSFVGTGELFF
cdr3_nt: TGCGCCAGCAGCTTCGTGGGAACCGGGGAGCTGTTTTTT

clone_size: NA
j_call: TRBJ2-3
v_call: TRBV18
d_call: TRBD1
cdr3_aa: CATISGQGTDTQYF
cdr3_nt: TGTGCCACCATATCCGGACAGGGGACAGATACGCAGTATTTT

clone_size: many
j_call: TRBJ1-5
v_call: TRBV5-1
d_call: TRBD1
cdr3_aa: CASSLQGADQPQHF
cdr3_nt: TGCGCCAGCAGCTTACAGGGGGCGGATCAGCCCCAGCATTTT

clone_size: many
j_call: TRBJ2-5
v_call: TRBV6-2/TRBV6-3
d_call: NA
cdr3_aa: CASSYPRFGDNRETQYF
cdr3_nt: TGTGCCAGCAGTTACCCGCGGTTTGGGGACAACAGAGAGACCCAGTACTTC

clone_size: many
j_call: TRBJ2-5
v_call: TRBV20-1
d_call: TRBD2
cdr3_aa: CSARDLAGIETQYF
cdr3_nt: TGCAGTGCTAGAGATCTAGCGGGGATAGAGACCCAGTACTTC

clone_size: many
j_call: TRBJ2-5
v_call: TRBV10-2
d_call: NA
cdr3_aa: CASSVGEMETQYF
cdr3_nt: TGCGCCAGCAGTGTCGGGGAGATGGAGACCCAGTACTTC

clone_size: NA
j_call: TRBJ2-7
v_call: TRBV4-1
d_call: NA
cdr3_aa: CASSQDRSVVRTYEQYF
cdr3_nt: TGCGCCAGCAGCCAAGATAGGTCGGTAGTAAGGACCTACGAGCAGTACTTC

clone_size: many
j_call: TRBJ2-3
v_call: TRBV5-1
d_call: TRBD1
cdr3_aa: CASSLRTGSDTQYF
cdr3_nt: TGCGCCAGCAGCTTGAGGACAGGGTCGGATACGCAGTATTTT

clone_size: many
j_call: TRBJ2-2
v_call: TRBV18
d_call: TRBD1
cdr3_aa: CASSPPDRALIGELFF
cdr3_nt: TGTGCCAGCTCACCACCGGACAGGGCATTAATCGGGGAGCTGTTTTTT

clone_size: NA
j_call: TRBJ1-2
v_call: TRBV6-6
d_call: NA
cdr3_aa: CASSYLRAPSYGYTF
cdr3_nt: TGTGCCAGCAGTTACCTCAGGGCCCCTTCCTATGGCTACACCTTC